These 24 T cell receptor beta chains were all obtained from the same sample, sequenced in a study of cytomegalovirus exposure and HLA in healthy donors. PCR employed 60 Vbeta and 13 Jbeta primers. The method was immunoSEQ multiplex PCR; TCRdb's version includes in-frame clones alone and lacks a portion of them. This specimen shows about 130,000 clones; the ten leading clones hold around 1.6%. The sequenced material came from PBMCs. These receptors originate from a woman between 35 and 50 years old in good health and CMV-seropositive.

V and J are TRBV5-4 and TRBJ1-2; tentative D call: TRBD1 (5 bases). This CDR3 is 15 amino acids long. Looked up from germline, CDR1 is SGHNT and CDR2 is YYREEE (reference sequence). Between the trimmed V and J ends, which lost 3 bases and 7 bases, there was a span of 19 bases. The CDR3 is CASSSQPGDPSGYTF. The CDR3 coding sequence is TGTGCCAGCAGCTCTCAACCGGGGGACCCTTCTGGCTACACCTTC.

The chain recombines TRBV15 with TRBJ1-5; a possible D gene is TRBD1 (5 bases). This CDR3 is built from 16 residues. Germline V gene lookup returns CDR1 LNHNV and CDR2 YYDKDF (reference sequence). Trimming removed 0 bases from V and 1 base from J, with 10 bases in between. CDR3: CATSRDRVRSNQPQHF. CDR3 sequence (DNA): TGTGCCACCAGCAGAGACAGGGTACGGAGCAATCAGCCCCAGCATTTT.

The CDR3 loop reads CASSLDVGLPNEQFF. CDR3 nucleotides: TGTGCCAGCAGCTTGGATGTGGGACTTCCCAATGAGCAGTTCTTC. The chain employs TRBV5-8 and TRBJ2-1, with a possible D match to TRBD2 (6 bases). Germline V gives CDR1 SGHTS, CDR2 YDEGEE. Trimming removed 0 bases from V and 6 bases from J, with 13 bases in between. The CDR3 sequence is 15 residues long. Full variable domain (outside the CDR3, taken from reference TRBV5-8 and TRBJ2-1): EAGVTQSPTHLIKTRGQQATLRCSPISGHTSVYWYQQALGLGLQFLLWYDEGEERNRGNFPPRFSGRQFPNYSSELNVNALELEDSALYLCASSLDVGLPNEQFFGPGTRLTVL.

DNA of the CDR3: TGTGCCTGGAGCCTTTCTCCGAACACCGGGGAGCTGTTTTTT. The encoded protein is CAWSLSPNTGELFF. This chain joins TRBV30 and TRBJ2-2; D ambiguous. Per germline, CDR1 GTSNPN and CDR2 SVGIG (reference sequence). V was cut by 3 bases and J by 0 bases, with 8 bases left in between. CDR3 size: 14 residues. The whole variable domain, filled in from reference TRBV30 and TRBJ2-2, reads SQTIHQWPATLVQPVGSPLSLECTVEGTSNPNLYWYRQAAGRGLQLLFYSVGIGQISSEVPQNLSASRPQDRQFILSSKKLLLSDSGFYLCAWSLSPNTGELFFGEGSRLTVL.

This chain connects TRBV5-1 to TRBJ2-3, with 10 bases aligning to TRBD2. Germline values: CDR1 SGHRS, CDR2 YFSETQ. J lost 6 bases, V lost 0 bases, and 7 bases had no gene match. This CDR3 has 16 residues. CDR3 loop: CASSLEGTSALDTQYF. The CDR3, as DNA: TGCGCCAGCAGCTTGGAGGGGACTAGCGCCTTGGATACGCAGTATTTT.

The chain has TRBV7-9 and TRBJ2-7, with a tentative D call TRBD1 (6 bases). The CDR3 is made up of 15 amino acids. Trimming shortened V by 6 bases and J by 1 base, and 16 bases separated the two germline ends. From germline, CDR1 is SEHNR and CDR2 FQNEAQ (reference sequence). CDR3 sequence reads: CASRGQGYGSYEQYF. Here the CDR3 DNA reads TGTGCCAGCAGGGGGCAGGGGTACGGATCCTACGAGCAGTACTTC.

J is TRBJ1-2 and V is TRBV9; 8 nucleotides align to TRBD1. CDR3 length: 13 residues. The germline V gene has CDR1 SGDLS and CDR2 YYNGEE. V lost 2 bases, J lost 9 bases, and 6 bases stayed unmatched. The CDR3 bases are TGTGCCAGCAGCGTCCCAGGGACAGGAAGCTACACCTTC. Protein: CASSVPGTGSYTF.

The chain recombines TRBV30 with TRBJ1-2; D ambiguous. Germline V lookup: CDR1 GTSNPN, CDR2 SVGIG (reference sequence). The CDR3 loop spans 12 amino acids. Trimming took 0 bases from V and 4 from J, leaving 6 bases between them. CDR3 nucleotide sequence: TGTGCCTGGAGTGTACTGTCCTATGGCTACACCTTC. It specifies CAWSVLSYGYTF.

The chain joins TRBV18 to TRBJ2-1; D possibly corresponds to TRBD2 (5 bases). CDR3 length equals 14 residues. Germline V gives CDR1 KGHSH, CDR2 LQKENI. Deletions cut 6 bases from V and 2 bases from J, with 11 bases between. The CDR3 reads CASSTEVAYNEQFF. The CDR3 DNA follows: TGTGCCAGCTCGACGGAGGTCGCCTACAATGAGCAGTTCTTC.

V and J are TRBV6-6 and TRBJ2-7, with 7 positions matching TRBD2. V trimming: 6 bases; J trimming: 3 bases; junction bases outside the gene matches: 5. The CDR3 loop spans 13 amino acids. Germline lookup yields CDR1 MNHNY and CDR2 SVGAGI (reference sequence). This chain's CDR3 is CASSHRDYYEQYF. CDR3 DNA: TGTGCCAGCAGCCACCGGGACTACTACGAGCAGTACTTC.

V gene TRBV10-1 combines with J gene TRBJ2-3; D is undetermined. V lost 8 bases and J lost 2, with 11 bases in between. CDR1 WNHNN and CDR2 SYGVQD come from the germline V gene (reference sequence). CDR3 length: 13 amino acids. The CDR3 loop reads CASALEYTDTQYF. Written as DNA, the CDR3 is TGCGCCAGCGCCCTCGAGTACACAGATACGCAGTATTTT.

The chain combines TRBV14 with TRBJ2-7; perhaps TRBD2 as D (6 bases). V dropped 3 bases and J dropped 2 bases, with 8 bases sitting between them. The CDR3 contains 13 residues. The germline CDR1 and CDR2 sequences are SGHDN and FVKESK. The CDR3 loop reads CASSHGTPYEQYF. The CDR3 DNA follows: TGTGCCAGCAGCCACGGGACTCCCTACGAGCAGTACTTC.

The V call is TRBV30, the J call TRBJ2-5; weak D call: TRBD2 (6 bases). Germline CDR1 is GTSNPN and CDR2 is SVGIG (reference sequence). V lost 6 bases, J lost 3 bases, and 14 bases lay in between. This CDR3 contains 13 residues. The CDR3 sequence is CACGRDSEETQYF. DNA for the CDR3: TGTGCCTGTGGTCGGGACTCAGAAGAGACCCAGTACTTC. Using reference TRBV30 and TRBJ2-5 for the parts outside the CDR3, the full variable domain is SQTIHQWPATLVQPVGSPLSLECTVEGTSNPNLYWYRQAAGRGLQLLFYSVGIGQISSEVPQNLSASRPQDRQFILSSKKLLLSDSGFYLCACGRDSEETQYFGPGTRLLVL.

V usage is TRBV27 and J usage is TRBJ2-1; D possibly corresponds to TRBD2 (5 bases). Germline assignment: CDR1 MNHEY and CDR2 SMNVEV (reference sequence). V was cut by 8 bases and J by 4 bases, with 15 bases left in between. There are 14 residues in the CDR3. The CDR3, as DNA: TGTGCCAGCGGAAGAGGGATCGGTTACAATGAGCAGTTCTTC. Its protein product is CASGRGIGYNEQFF.

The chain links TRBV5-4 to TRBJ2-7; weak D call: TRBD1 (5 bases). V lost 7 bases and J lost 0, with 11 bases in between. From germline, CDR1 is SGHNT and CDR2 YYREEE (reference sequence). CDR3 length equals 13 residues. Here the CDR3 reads CASATRDSYEQYF. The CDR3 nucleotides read TGTGCCAGCGCGACCAGGGACTCCTACGAGCAGTACTTC.

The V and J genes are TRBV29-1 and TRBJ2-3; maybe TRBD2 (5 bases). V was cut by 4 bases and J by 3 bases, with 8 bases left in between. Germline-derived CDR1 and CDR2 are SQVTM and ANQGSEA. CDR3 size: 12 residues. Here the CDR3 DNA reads TGCAGCGTTGTCCGAGGGACAGATACGCAGTATTTT. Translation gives CSVVRGTDTQYF.

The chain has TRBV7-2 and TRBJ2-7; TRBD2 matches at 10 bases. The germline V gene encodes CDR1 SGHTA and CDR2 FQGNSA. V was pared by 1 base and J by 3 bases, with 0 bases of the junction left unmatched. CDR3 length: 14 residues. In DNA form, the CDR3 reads TGTGCCAGCAGCTTAGGACTAGCGGGCTACGAGCAGTACTTC. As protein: CASSLGLAGYEQYF.

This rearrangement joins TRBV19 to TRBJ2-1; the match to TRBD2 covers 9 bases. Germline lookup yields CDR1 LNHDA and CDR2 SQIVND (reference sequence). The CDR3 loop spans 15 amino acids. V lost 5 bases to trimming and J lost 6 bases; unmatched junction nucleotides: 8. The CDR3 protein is CASSRTSVNSNEQFF. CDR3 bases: TGTGCCAGTAGTCGGACTAGCGTAAATTCCAATGAGCAGTTCTTC.

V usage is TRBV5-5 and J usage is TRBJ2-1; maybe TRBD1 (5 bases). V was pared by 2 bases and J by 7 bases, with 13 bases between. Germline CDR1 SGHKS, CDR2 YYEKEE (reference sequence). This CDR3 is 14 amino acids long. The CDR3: CASSFKLSGNEQFF. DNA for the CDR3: TGTGCCAGCAGCTTCAAATTATCAGGGAATGAGCAGTTCTTC.

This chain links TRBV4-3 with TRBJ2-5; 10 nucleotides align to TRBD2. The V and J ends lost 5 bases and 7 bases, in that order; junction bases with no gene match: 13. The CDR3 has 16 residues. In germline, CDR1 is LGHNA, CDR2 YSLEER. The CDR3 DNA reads TGCGCCAGCAGCGCAACTAGCGGGAAAGGATCGCGGACCCAGTACTTC. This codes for CASSATSGKGSRTQYF.

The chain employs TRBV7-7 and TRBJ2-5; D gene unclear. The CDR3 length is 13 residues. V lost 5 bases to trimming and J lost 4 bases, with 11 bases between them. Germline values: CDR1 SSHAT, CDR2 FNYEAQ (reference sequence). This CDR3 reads CASSVAVLETQYF. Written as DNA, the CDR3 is TGTGCCAGCAGCGTGGCAGTCTTAGAGACCCAGTACTTC.

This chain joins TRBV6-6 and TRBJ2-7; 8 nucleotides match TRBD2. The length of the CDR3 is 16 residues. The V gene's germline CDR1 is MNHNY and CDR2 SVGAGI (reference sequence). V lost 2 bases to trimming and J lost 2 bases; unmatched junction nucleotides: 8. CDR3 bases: TGTGCCAGCAGTTACCCCCTGCAGCGGGAGCCCTACGAGCAGTACTTC. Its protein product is CASSYPLQREPYEQYF.

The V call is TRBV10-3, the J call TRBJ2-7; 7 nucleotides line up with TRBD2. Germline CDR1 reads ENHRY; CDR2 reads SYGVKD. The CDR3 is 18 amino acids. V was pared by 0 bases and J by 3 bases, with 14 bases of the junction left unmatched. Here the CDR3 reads CAISESTAGPLTGYEQYF. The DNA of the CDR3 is TGTGCCATCAGTGAGTCGACAGCGGGGCCCTTAACGGGCTACGAGCAGTACTTC.

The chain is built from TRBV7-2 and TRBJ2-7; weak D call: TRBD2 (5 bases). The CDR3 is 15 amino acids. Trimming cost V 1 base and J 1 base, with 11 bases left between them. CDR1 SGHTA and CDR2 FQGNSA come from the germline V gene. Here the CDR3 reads CASSLGVAYSYEQYF. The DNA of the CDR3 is TGTGCCAGCAGCTTAGGGGTAGCGTATTCCTACGAGCAGTACTTC. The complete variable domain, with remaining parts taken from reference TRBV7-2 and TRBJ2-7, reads GAGVSQSPSNKVTEKGKDVELRCDPISGHTALYWYRQSLGQGLEFLIYFQGNSAPDKSGLPSDRFSAERTGGSVSTLTIQRTQQEDSAVYLCASSLGVAYSYEQYFGPGTRLTVT.